This TCR beta chain was identified in a study of early T cells in non-severe SARS-CoV-2 infection. TCRdb analysed the 5' RACE reads with MiXCR anew, one entry per CDR3 protein. The profile shows tens of thousands of distinct CDR3 sequences, about 12% of them singletons. Trimming shortened V by 2 bases and J by 8 bases, and 14 bases separated the two germline ends. Germline loops: CDR1 DFQATT, CDR2 SNEGSKA (reference sequence). The CDR3 is 13 residues long. At least ten counts were recorded for this clonotype. The sample taken for sequencing was whole blood. The chain uses TRBV20-1 and TRBJ2-3, with D possibly being TRBD2 (5 bases). The receptor was derived from an adult who was a healthcare worker with PCR-confirmed SARS-CoV-2 infection or an uninfected control (not recorded which). In DNA, the CDR3 is TGCAGTGCTAGAACGGACTCCCCTGGTACGCAGTATTTT. It is translated as CSARTDSPGTQYF.